These T cell receptor beta chains were read from a single sample in a study of molecular identifiers for immune sequencing clone quantification. TCRdb itself ran the PCR reads through MiXCR, one entry per CDR3 protein. Of hundreds of thousands of distinct CDR3 sequences detected, about 25% appear once; the ten largest clones hold 0.7% to 0.95%. The specimen was naive CD8+ T cells from blood, with Jurkat cell RNA spiked in. The source of these receptors is a human donor in good health. Some libraries in this study had Jurkat cell RNA spiked in. The CDR3 runs from the conserved cysteine through the conserved F or W. The order of the fields is J gene, D gene, V gene, clone size, CDR3 DNA, CDR3 protein. The D gene is left open where the match is weak. Clone size is shown for a subset of rows, as once, few, many or a class of expanded clone.

TRBJ1-1,NA,TRBV4-3,once,TGCGCCAGCAGCCAAGACCCTATCAGATCCATAAACACTGAAGCTTTCTTT,CASSQDPIRSINTEAFF
TRBJ2-1,NA,TRBV24-1,many,TGTGCCACCGCCCCGGGCAGGGCCGTCAATGAGCAGTTCTTC,CATAPGRAVNEQFF
TRBJ1-1,NA,TRBV11-2,many,TGTGCCAGCAGCTTTAGAGAGGGTTCTGAAGCTTTCTTT,CASSFREGSEAFF
TRBJ2-7,TRBD2,TRBV20-1,NA,TGCAGTGCTAGAGAGGCGGGAGGGCTCGAGCAGTACTTC,CSAREAGGLEQYF
TRBJ2-6,NA,TRBV7-9,NA,TGTGCCAGCAGCCCACCCCTGGGCCCTGGGGCCAACGTCCTGACTTTC,CASSPPLGPGANVLTF
TRBJ1-1,NA,TRBV7-9,many,TGTGCCAGCAGCTTAGATGATTTAGAAGCTTTCTTT,CASSLDDLEAFF
TRBJ2-7,NA,TRBV28,many,TGTGCCAGCAGTTTTTTCACCGGGACATTCTACGAGCAGTACTTC,CASSFFTGTFYEQYF
TRBJ2-6,TRBD1,TRBV24-1,few,TGTGCCACCAGTCCGACAGGGGGCTCTGGGGCCAACGTCCTGACTTTC,CATSPTGGSGANVLTF
TRBJ2-3,NA,TRBV7-9,many,TGTGCCAGCAGCTCCCAACTGGGCAGCCCCACAGATACGCAGTATTTT,CASSSQLGSPTDTQYF
TRBJ2-7,TRBD1,TRBV20-1,many,TGCAGTGCTGACAGGACAGGCTACGAGCAGTACTTC,CSADRTGYEQYF
TRBJ2-7,NA,TRBV28,many,TGTGCCAGCAGTTTCGGGGATATCGGCGAGCAGTACTTC,CASSFGDIGEQYF
TRBJ2-6,NA,TRBV2,many,TGTGCCAGCAGCGGGCGCTACCTCTCTGGGGCCAACGTCCTGACTTTC,CASSGRYLSGANVLTF
TRBJ2-1,TRBD2,TRBV11-2,many,TGTGCCAGCAGCCCGACCGGGACTAGCGGAAACAATGAGCAGTTCTTC,CASSPTGTSGNNEQFF
TRBJ1-3,NA,TRBV29-1,NA,TGCAGCGTTGAAGAGGTTCAGGGACGGCTCTCTGGAGACACCATATATTTT,CSVEEVQGRLSGDTIYF
TRBJ2-2,NA,TRBV10-3,NA,TGTGCCATCAGTGGTTCCGGGGAGCTGTTTTTT,CAISGSGELFF
TRBJ2-1,TRBD1,TRBV30,NA,TGTGCCTGGAGTGTAGGGCTCGGGACAGGCTACAATGAGCAGTTCTTC,CAWSVGLGTGYNEQFF
TRBJ2-1,NA,TRBV7-3,NA,TGTGCCAGCGGCTTGGCCCTCCAGGGTACCGGTGAGCAGTCCTTC,CASGLALQGTGEQSF
TRBJ1-1,TRBD1,TRBV9,NA,TGTGCCAGCAGCCTCGAACAGGGGGCATTCGAAGCTTTCTTT,CASSLEQGAFEAFF
TRBJ2-3,NA,TRBV5-1,many,TGCGCCAGCCAACCTGGAGTCGACAAAACTAGCACAGATACGCAGTATTTT,CASQPGVDKTSTDTQYF
TRBJ2-7,NA,TRBV19,few,TGTGCCAGTAGTATTGGCCTAGGGAATCACTACGAGCAGTACTTC,CASSIGLGNHYEQYF
TRBJ2-3,NA,TRBV24-1,few,TGTGCCACCAGTGCGGCCAGAGGCACAGATACGCAGTATTTT,CATSAARGTDTQYF
TRBJ2-2,NA,TRBV5-8,NA,TGTGCCAGCAGTTTAGACGGGGGTTCCCTTCTGAACACCGGGGAGCTGTTTTTT,CASSLDGGSLLNTGELFF
TRBJ1-4,NA,TRBV7-9,few,TGTGCCAGCAGTAGAAACGCGGAGGGAGCTAATGAAAAACTGTTTTTT,CASSRNAEGANEKLFF
TRBJ1-1,NA,TRBV18,many,TGTGCCAGCTCACCTAACAGAGACACTGAAGCTTTCTTT,CASSPNRDTEAFF
TRBJ1-3,NA,TRBV7-6,many,TGTGCCAGCAGCACCCCGGGCCGCTCTGGAAACACCATATATTTT,CASSTPGRSGNTIYF
TRBJ2-3,NA,TRBV28,many,TGTGCCAGCAGTGTGAGGCGACACACAGATACGCAGTATTTT,CASSVRRHTDTQYF
TRBJ1-4,NA,TRBV6-1,many,TGTGCCAGCAGTGAATGGGGGACCTCCAATGAAAAACTGTTTTTT,CASSEWGTSNEKLFF